In this sample, the clone carrying this T cell receptor (beta chain) turned up a few times. Its antigen is as yet unknown. These data are taken from a study of T cell repertoires and HLA-DP antigens. For the study at large: Donor ages ranged from 18-to-29 to 60-to-69; two men, one woman.

Measured with immunoSEQ multiplex PCR; TCRdb has only the in-frame clones, and not every one. The sample records approximately 73,000 clones, about four fifths being singletons. Trimming took off 0 bases at V and 2 bases at J, with 10 bases between the two ends. Germline CDR1 SNHLY, CDR2 FYNNEI. This CDR3 region has 15 residues. CD4+ T cells were isolated untouched, about 98% pure. Findings and caveats of the study: Sorted CD137+ cells had clonality roughly 0.4 against both alloantigens, versus about 0.04 pre-culture. Average cumulative frequency of previously undetected clones was roughly 36% against one allele and under 60% against the other.

This TCR came from a man aged 60 to 69 in good health and CMV-seronegative. The sequencing sample was made of CD4+ T cells from PBMCs. The chain combines TRBV2 with TRBJ1-2; D gene uncertain. The CDR3 DNA follows: TGTGCCAGCAGTGAAGCGCGGTACAGCAACTATGGCTACACCTTC. As protein: CASSEARYSNYGYTF.